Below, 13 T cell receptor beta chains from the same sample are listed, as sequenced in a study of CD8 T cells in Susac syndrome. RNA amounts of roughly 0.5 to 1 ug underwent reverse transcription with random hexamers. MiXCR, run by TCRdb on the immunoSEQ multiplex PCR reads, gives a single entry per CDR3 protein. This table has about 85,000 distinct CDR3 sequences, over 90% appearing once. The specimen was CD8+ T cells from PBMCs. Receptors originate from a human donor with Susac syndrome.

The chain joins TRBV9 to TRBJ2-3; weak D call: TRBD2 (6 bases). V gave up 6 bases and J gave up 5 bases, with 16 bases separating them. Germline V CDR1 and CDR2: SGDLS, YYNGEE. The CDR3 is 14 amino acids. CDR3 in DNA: TGTGCCAGCACGCTGAAGTTGGGGGGAGATACGCAGTATTTT. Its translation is CASTLKLGGDTQYF.

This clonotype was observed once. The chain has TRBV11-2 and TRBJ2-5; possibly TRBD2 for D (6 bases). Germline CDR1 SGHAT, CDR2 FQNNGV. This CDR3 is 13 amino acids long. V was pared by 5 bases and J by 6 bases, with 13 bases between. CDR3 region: CASSQEGWKTQYF. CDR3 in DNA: TGTGCCAGCAGCCAGGAGGGGTGGAAGACCCAGTACTTC. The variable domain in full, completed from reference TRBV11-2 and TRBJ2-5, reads EAGVAQSPRYKIIEKRQSVAFWCNPISGHATLYWYQQILGQGPKLLIQFQNNGVVDDSQLPKDRFSAERLKGVDSTLKIQPAKLEDSAVYLCASSQEGWKTQYFGPGTRLLVL.

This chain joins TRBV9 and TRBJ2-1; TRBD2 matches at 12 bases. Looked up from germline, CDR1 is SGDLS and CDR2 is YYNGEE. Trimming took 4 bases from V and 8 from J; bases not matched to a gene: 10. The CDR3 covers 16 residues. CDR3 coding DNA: TGTGCCAGCAGCACCTCCGGACTAGCGGGACGGGATGAGCAGTTCTTC. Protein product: CASSTSGLAGRDEQFF.

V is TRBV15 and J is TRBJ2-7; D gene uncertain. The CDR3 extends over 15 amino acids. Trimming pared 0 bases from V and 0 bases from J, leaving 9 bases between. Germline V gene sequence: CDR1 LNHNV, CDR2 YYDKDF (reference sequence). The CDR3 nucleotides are TGTGCCACCAGCAGAGATAACGGACCCTCCTACGAGCAGTACTTC. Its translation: CATSRDNGPSYEQYF. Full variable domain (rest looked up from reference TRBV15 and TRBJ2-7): DAMVIQNPRYQVTQFGKPVTLSCSQTLNHNVMYWYQQKSSQAPKLLFHYYDKDFNNEADTPDNFQSRRPNTSFCFLDIRSPGLGDTAMYLCATSRDNGPSYEQYFGPGTRLTVT.

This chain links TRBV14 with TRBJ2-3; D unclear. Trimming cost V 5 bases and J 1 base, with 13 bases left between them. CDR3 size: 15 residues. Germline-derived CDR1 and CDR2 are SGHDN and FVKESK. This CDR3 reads CASSSTAPRTDTQYF. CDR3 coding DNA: TGTGCCAGCAGCTCGACCGCCCCCCGCACAGATACGCAGTATTTT.

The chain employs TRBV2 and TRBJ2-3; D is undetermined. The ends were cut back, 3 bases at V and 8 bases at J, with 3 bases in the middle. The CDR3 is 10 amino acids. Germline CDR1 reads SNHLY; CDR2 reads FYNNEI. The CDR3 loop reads CASSDSTQYF. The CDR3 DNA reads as TGTGCCAGCAGTGATAGTACGCAGTATTTT.

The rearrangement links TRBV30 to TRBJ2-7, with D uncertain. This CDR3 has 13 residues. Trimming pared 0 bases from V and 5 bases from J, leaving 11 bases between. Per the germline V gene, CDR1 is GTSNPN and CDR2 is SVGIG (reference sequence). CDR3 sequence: CAWSVQGDNEQYF. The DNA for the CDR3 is TGTGCCTGGAGTGTACAAGGAGATAACGAGCAGTACTTC. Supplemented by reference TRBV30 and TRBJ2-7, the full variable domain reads SQTIHQWPATLVQPVGSPLSLECTVEGTSNPNLYWYRQAAGRGLQLLFYSVGIGQISSEVPQNLSASRPQDRQFILSSKKLLLSDSGFYLCAWSVQGDNEQYFGPGTRLTVT.

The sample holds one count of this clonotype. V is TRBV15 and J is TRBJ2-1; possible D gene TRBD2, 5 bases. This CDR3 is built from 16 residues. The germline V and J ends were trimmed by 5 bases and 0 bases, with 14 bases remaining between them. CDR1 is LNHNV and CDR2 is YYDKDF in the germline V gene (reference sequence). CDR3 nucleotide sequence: TGTGCCACCAGCGGACGACTGGGGAGCTCCTACAATGAGCAGTTCTTC. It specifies CATSGRLGSSYNEQFF. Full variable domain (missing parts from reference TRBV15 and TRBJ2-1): DAMVIQNPRYQVTQFGKPVTLSCSQTLNHNVMYWYQQKSSQAPKLLFHYYDKDFNNEADTPDNFQSRRPNTSFCFLDIRSPGLGDTAMYLCATSGRLGSSYNEQFFGPGTRLTVL.

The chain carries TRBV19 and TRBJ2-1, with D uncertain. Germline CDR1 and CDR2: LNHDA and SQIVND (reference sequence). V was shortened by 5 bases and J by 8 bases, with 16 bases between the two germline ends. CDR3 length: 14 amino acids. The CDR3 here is CASSLGPPLDEQFF. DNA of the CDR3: TGTGCCAGTAGTCTAGGACCCCCTCTGGATGAGCAGTTCTTC.

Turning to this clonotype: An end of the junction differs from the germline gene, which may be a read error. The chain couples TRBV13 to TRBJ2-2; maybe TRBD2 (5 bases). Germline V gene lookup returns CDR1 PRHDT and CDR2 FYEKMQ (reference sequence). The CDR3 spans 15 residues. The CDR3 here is CASSLGRANTGELFF. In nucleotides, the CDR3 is TGTGCCAGCAGCTTAGGGAGGGCGAATACCGGGGAGCTGTTTTTT.

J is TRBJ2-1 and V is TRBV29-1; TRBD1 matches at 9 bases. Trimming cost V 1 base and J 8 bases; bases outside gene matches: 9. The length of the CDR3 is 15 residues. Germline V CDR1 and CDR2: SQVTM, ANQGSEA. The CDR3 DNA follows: TGCAGCGTTGAAGGAGGGACAGGGCGGTGGGATGAGCAGTTCTTC. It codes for CSVEGGTGRWDEQFF.

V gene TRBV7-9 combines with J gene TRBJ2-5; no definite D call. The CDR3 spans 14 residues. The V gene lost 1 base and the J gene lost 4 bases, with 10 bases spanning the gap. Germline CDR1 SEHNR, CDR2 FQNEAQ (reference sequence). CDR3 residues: CASSLGVTSETQYF. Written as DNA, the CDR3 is TGTGCCAGCAGCTTAGGTGTGACATCAGAGACCCAGTACTTC. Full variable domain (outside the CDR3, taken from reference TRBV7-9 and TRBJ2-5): DTGVSQNPRHKITKRGQNVTFRCDPISEHNRLYWYRQTLGQGPEFLTYFQNEAQLEKSRLLSDRFSAERPKGSFSTLEIQRTEQGDSAMYLCASSLGVTSETQYFGPGTRLLVL.

As DNA, the CDR3 is TGCAGTGCTAGAATGGAGAACTACAATGAGCAGTTCTTC. Translation gives CSARMENYNEQFF. The rearrangement links TRBV20-1 to TRBJ2-1; D ambiguous. This CDR3 contains 13 residues. Germline V CDR1 and CDR2: DFQATT, SNEGSKA (reference sequence). V shed 2 bases and J shed 3 bases, with 8 bases lying between them.